A single sample gave rise to the 8 T cell receptor beta chains below, sequenced in a study of blood T cell repertoires in COVID-19. TCRdb's table, derived via immunoSEQ multiplex PCR, lists solely in-frame clones and lacks some. This sample has about 170,000 clones; less than 85% occur once, and the top ten carry approximately 4.7%. Specimen: PBMCs or T cells enriched from blood (not recorded which). The receptors originated from a woman in her 50s who had recovered from COVID-19.

This clone was seen a few times. The chain links TRBV19 to TRBJ1-6; 7 bases are a match to TRBD1. CDR1 is LNHDA, CDR2 SQIVND, per germline (reference sequence). The CDR3 contains 13 residues. The junction had 6 bases not matched to a gene; V was cut back by 6 bases and J by 10 bases. The chain's CDR3 is CASSLRGASPLHF. As DNA, the CDR3 is TGTGCCAGTAGCCTCAGGGGGGCCTCACCCCTCCACTTT.

This clone turned up a few times. The chain recombines TRBV6-5 with TRBJ1-6; the match to TRBD1 covers 8 bases. Losses at the gene ends were 4 bases for V and 6 bases for J; bases not matched to a gene: 8. The CDR3 extends over 16 amino acids. Germline assignment: CDR1 MNHEY and CDR2 SVGAGI. The CDR3 DNA reads as TGTGCCAGCAGTTTTTTAGGGCAGGGGGCTAATTCACCCCTCCACTTT. Translating gives CASSFLGQGANSPLHF.

The gene calls are TRBV24-1 and TRBJ1-5; 7 bases align to TRBD1. Germline CDR1 reads KGHDR; CDR2 reads SFDVKD. This CDR3 has 15 residues. V was pared by 3 bases and J by 9 bases, with 10 bases of the junction left unmatched. The CDR3 sequence: CATSDGMTGSAPQHF. CDR3 in DNA: TGTGCCACCAGTGATGGGATGACAGGGTCGGCGCCCCAGCATTTT.

The chain is built from TRBV5-4 and TRBJ2-3, with 12 bases lining up with TRBD1. CDR3 length equals 14 residues. CDR1 is SGHNT and CDR2 is YYREEE in the germline V gene (reference sequence). J gave up 4 bases and V 4 bases, and 1 base lay outside the gene matches. The chain's CDR3 is CASSGTGGPDTQYF. The CDR3 DNA follows: TGTGCCAGCAGCGGGACAGGGGGCCCAGATACGCAGTATTTT.

The chain has TRBV19 and TRBJ2-5, with D possibly matching TRBD1 (6 bases). Germline CDR1 and CDR2: LNHDA and SQIVND (reference sequence). The CDR3 has 16 amino acids. V gave up 5 bases and J gave up 1 base, with 17 bases separating them. CDR3 bases: TGTGCCAGTAGTGCCAAGACAGGTTTCGTCCAAGAGACCCAGTACTTC. Translating gives CASSAKTGFVQETQYF. Complete variable domain (other parts from reference TRBV19 and TRBJ2-5): DGGITQSPKYLFRKEGQNVTLSCEQNLNHDAMYWYRQDPGQGLRLIYYSQIVNDFQKGDIAEGYSVSREKKESFPLTVTSAQKNPTAFYLCASSAKTGFVQETQYFGPGTRLLVL.

CDR3 sequence reads: CASSLDLRNEKLFF. The CDR3 DNA follows: TGCGCCAGCAGCTTGGACTTGCGTAATGAAAAACTGTTTTTT. The V and J genes are TRBV5-1 and TRBJ1-4; D gene uncertain. The CDR3 covers 14 residues. CDR1 and CDR2 (germline): SGHRS, YFSETQ. V lost 0 bases to trimming and J lost 4 bases, with 7 bases between them. The full variable domain, completed using reference TRBV5-1 and TRBJ1-4, is KAGVTQTPRYLIKTRGQQVTLSCSPISGHRSVSWYQQTPGQGLQFLFEYFSETQRNKGNFPGRFSGRQFSNSRSEMNVSTLELGDSALYLCASSLDLRNEKLFFGSGTQLSVL.

This chain joins TRBV24-1 and TRBJ1-1; 11 bases line up with TRBD1. This CDR3 contains 17 residues. From germline, CDR1 is KGHDR and CDR2 SFDVKD. V gave up 0 bases and J gave up 4 bases; unmatched junction bases: 6. The CDR3 DNA follows: TGTGCCACCAGTGATTTGCGGCGGGACAGGGGGTCCACTGAAGCTTTCTTT. Translating gives CATSDLRRDRGSTEAFF.

The gene calls are TRBV5-1 and TRBJ2-3, with unresolved D. This CDR3 comprises 14 residues. Deletions cut 0 bases from V and 3 bases from J, with 8 bases between. Germline lookup yields CDR1 SGHRS and CDR2 YFSETQ. The DNA of the CDR3 is TGCGCCAGCAGCTTGGAAATAGCAACAGATACGCAGTATTTT. As protein: CASSLEIATDTQYF.